The source of this TCR beta chain is a study of tumor and adjacent non-tumor tissue in lung cancer. Study details: The cohort had about a dozen adenocarcinoma, 2 squamous cell and 1 small cell patients.

The CDR3 spans 16 residues. Per germline, CDR1 SGHAT and CDR2 FQDESV (reference sequence). Losses at the gene ends were 1 base for V and 7 bases for J; bases not matched to a gene: 7. A modified ARM-PCR protocol with three rounds of nested PCR amplified TCRbeta. TCRdb itself ran the multiplex PCR reads through MiXCR, one entry per CDR3 protein. The repertoire consists of more than 85,000 distinct CDR3 sequences, with around 82% occurring once and the leading ten covering roughly 20%. This sample's RNA came from whole unsorted tissue. Between August and November 2014, newly diagnosed, chemotherapy-naive lung cancer patients underwent thoracic surgery in China.

Material: lung tumor tissue. The TCR originated in a man between 70 and 80 years old with non-small cell lung cancer. The chain combines TRBV11-1 with TRBJ2-4; 10 bases align to TRBD2. CDR3 sequence: CASSLDLAGVGNIQYF. The CDR3 nucleotides read TGTGCCAGCAGCTTAGACCTAGCGGGAGTGGGGAACATTCAGTACTTC.